This TCR beta chain was identified during a study of cytomegalovirus exposure and HLA in healthy donors. Trimming removed 6 bases from V and 4 bases from J, with 18 bases in between. The germline V gene encodes CDR1 MDHEN and CDR2 SYDVKM. The CDR3 runs 16 residues. The PCR used 60 Vbeta and 13 Jbeta primers. The protocol was immunoSEQ multiplex PCR, while the TCRdb copy is restricted to in-frame clones and leaves out a portion. The table has around 190,000 clones, about four fifths seen once. This clone was counted only a few times. The chain is built from TRBV28 and TRBJ1-4; maybe TRBD1 (5 bases). The clonotype was recovered from a man aged 35 to 55 in good health and CMV-seropositive. Sequenced input: PBMCs. The CDR3, as DNA: TGTGCCAGCAGCCAAACCCCAGGGCCCCTTAATGAAAAACTGTTTTTT. Encoded protein: CASSQTPGPLNEKLFF. The complete variable domain, with remaining parts taken from reference TRBV28 and TRBJ1-4, reads DVKVTQSSRYLVKRTGEKVFLECVQDMDHENMFWYRQDPGLGLRLIYFSYDVKMKEKGDIPEGYSVSREKKERFSLILESASTNQTSMYLCASSQTPGPLNEKLFFGSGTQLSVL.